This is a list of T cell receptor beta chains from one sample in a study of OX40 agonist ivuxolimab in advanced cancers. TCRdb's table, derived via immunoSEQ multiplex PCR, lists solely in-frame clones and lacks some. The data show around 82,000 clones, approximately 90% seen once. The sample consisted of CD4+ or CD8+ T cells sorted from blood, taken in a trial of the OX40 agonist ivuxolimab. The source of these receptors is an adult with an advanced solid tumor such as melanoma, head and neck, liver or kidney cancer. CDR3s include the opening cysteine and the closing phenylalanine or tryptophan. Each record gives: clone size, V gene, J gene, D gene, CDR3 DNA, CDR3 protein. D genes are given only for firm matches. Size values are once, few and many counts, or a class for expanded clones, and some rows have none.

NA,TRBV2,TRBJ1-1,NA,TGTGCCAGCACCCCGGGGACGAGAAGCGTGGGGAGTGAAGCTTTCTTT,CASTPGTRSVGSEAFF
NA,TRBV28,TRBJ1-2,TRBD1,TGTGCCAGCAGTACCCAAGGGGGCGGTAACTATGGCTACACCTTC,CASSTQGGGNYGYTF
NA,TRBV7-3,TRBJ2-3,NA,TGTGCCAGCAGCCGCCAACAGGGAGATGCGCAGTATTTT,CASSRQQGDAQYF
NA,TRBV5-6,TRBJ1-2,NA,TGTGCCAGCAGCTCTGACAGTAACTATGGCTACACCTTC,CASSSDSNYGYTF
NA,TRBV7-9,TRBJ2-1,TRBD2,TGTGCCAGCAGCTTAAATTGGCGGGGGGGCCGGGATGAGCAGTTCTTC,CASSLNWRGGRDEQFF
once,TRBV6-1,TRBJ2-3,NA,TGTGCCAGCAGTGGGCCAGGCACAGATACGCAGTATTTT,CASSGPGTDTQYF
NA,TRBV5-1,TRBJ1-4,NA,TGCGCCAGCAGCCTTACAAGCTCGGGCGAAAAACTGTTTTTT,CASSLTSSGEKLFF
few,TRBV4-3,TRBJ1-6,NA,TGCGCCAGCAGCCAAGAAGCACGGGCCAATAATTCACCCCTCCACTTT,CASSQEARANNSPLHF
NA,TRBV28,TRBJ2-1,NA,TGTGCCAGCAGTTTATCCGGGGACACCTACAATGAGCAGTTCTTC,CASSLSGDTYNEQFF
NA,TRBV19,TRBJ1-1,NA,TGTGCCAGTAGTGACAGGAGGAACACTGAAGCTTTCTTT,CASSDRRNTEAFF
NA,TRBV7-9,TRBJ2-1,NA,TGTGCCAGCAGCTCCGATAATGAGCAGTTCTTC,CASSSDNEQFF
NA,TRBV5-1,TRBJ1-1,NA,TGCGCCAGCAGCTCGAGGGCAGCTATGAACACTGAAGCTTTCTTT,CASSSRAAMNTEAFF
NA,TRBV9,TRBJ2-4,TRBD2,TGTGCCAGCAGCCCACGGGGGGGTAACTCTGACATTCAGTACTTC,CASSPRGGNSDIQYF
NA,TRBV10-3,TRBJ2-1,TRBD1,TGTGCCATCAGTGAGTCCGGGACAGGGTCCTACAATGAGCAGTTCTTC,CAISESGTGSYNEQFF
NA,TRBV5-3,TRBJ2-7,TRBD1,TGTGCCAGCAGCCTACAGGGGGCGGCCGAGCAGTACTTC,CASSLQGAAEQYF
NA,TRBV18,TRBJ2-7,NA,TGTGCCAGCTCACCTTTGGCGGTCCTGGACGAGCAGTACTTC,CASSPLAVLDEQYF
few,TRBV19,TRBJ2-1,NA,TGTGCCAGTAGTATAACCACAAGGGGCATGCAGTTCTTC,CASSITTRGMQFF
NA,TRBV18,TRBJ2-7,TRBD1,TGTGCCAGCTCATCACGACAGGGGGCGAGTCTTGACGAGCAGTACTTC,CASSSRQGASLDEQYF
NA,TRBV27,TRBJ1-2,NA,TGTGCCAGCAGTTTATCCAGTCCGGGGCTGTGGGGCTACACCTTC,CASSLSSPGLWGYTF
NA,TRBV27,TRBJ2-3,TRBD1,TGTGCCAGCAGTTTGCCAGGGGGCAAAGATACGCAGTATTTT,CASSLPGGKDTQYF
NA,TRBV6-1,TRBJ1-2,NA,TGTGCCAGCAGTGAATTTATCGGTGGGCAGGGGAAAGGCTACACCTTC,CASSEFIGGQGKGYTF
NA,TRBV5-8,TRBJ2-1,NA,TGTGCCAGCAGCTCCGAGCGGCGACTTACCTACAATGAGCAGTTCTTC,CASSSERRLTYNEQFF
few,TRBV19,TRBJ1-5,NA,TGTGCCAGTAGTATAGGGTTTTTTCAGCCCCAGCATTTT,CASSIGFFQPQHF
once,TRBV11-1,TRBJ2-7,TRBD2,TGTGCCAGCAGCTCGGGAGGGGCGGACTACGAGCAGTACTTC,CASSSGGADYEQYF
NA,TRBV5-4,TRBJ2-5,TRBD1,TGTGCCAGCACCATTGGGACAGGTGAAGAGACCCAGTACTTC,CASTIGTGEETQYF
NA,TRBV27,TRBJ2-2,NA,TGTGCCAGCAGTGTCACTAGTGGTTTTGGAGGGGAGCTGTTTTTT,CASSVTSGFGGELFF
NA,TRBV10-3,TRBJ2-3,TRBD2,TGTGCCATGCAAAGTCCCCCTGCGGGAGACACAGATACGCAGTATTTT,CAMQSPPAGDTDTQYF
NA,TRBV19,TRBJ1-4,NA,TGTGCCAGTACCCCGACGGAGGGAAAACTGTTTTTT,CASTPTEGKLFF
NA,TRBV7-2,TRBJ2-7,NA,TGTGCCAGCAGCTTACTGGGCCACGAGCAGTACTTC,CASSLLGHEQYF
NA,TRBV9,TRBJ2-3,TRBD2,TGTGCCAGCAGCGTAGCCCGTAGTGGGGGAGGGGTCACAGATACGCAGTATTTT,CASSVARSGGGVTDTQYF
once,TRBV5-4,TRBJ2-3,NA,TGTGCCAGCAGCTCGACCCGCGGCACAGATACGCAGTATTTT,CASSSTRGTDTQYF
once,TRBV6-5,TRBJ1-1,NA,TGTGCCAGCAGTTACTTCGGGTCGAAGAACACTGAAGCTTTCTTT,CASSYFGSKNTEAFF
NA,TRBV2,TRBJ2-7,NA,TGTGCCAGCAGCATGGTTCAGCTCGCCTACGAGCAGTACTTC,CASSMVQLAYEQYF
NA,TRBV6-5,TRBJ1-3,TRBD1,TGTGCCAGCAGTTTAACAGGGGCTGGAAACACCATATATTTT,CASSLTGAGNTIYF
NA,TRBV29-1,TRBJ2-3,NA,TGCAGCGTTCATAGTCTATGGGCAGGGGTAAGCACAGATACGCAGTATTTT,CSVHSLWAGVSTDTQYF
NA,TRBV10-1,TRBJ1-5,NA,TGCGCCAGCAGTGAGAGGACGGGCGATCAGCCCCAGCATTTT,CASSERTGDQPQHF
NA,TRBV5-4,TRBJ2-1,NA,TGTGCCAGCAGCGTCGGTCAGGGGGGGGTTTACAATGAGCAGTTCTTC,CASSVGQGGVYNEQFF
NA,TRBV2,TRBJ1-5,TRBD1,TGTGCCAGCAGCGCCGGGACAGGGGGCGGTCAGCCCCAGCATTTT,CASSAGTGGGQPQHF
NA,TRBV6-6,TRBJ1-5,TRBD1,TGTGCCAGCAGCCTCGGACAGGGTCGTCCGCCCCAGCATTTT,CASSLGQGRPPQHF
once,TRBV19,TRBJ2-7,TRBD1,TGTGCCAGTAGTCCGAGACAGGGGCGGGTGGAACAGTACTTC,CASSPRQGRVEQYF
NA,TRBV10-3,TRBJ1-1,NA,TGTGCCATCAGCCCATCTGCCAGGCGGAGGCGGGGGACTGAAGCTTTCTTT,CAISPSARRRRGTEAFF
NA,TRBV9,TRBJ2-1,NA,TGTGCCAGCAGCGTAGTCGCCGACCAAAATTACAATGAGCAGTTCTTC,CASSVVADQNYNEQFF
NA,TRBV25-1,TRBJ1-2,NA,TGTGCCAGCAGCGCTCCTGGGGAGGGTCGGTATGGCTACACCTTC,CASSAPGEGRYGYTF